Detailed here is one TCR beta chain. Its antigen is not known. The CDR3 is 15 amino acids. V lost 6 bases and J lost 4; bases outside the gene matches: 9. The germline V gene encodes CDR1 MRHNA and CDR2 SNTAGT. This record belongs to a study of shared clonotypes between healthy human individuals. Study observations and caveats: Clonotypes shared by all four sorted-subset donors had higher generation probabilities than non-shared clonotypes. In the sorted subsets, rarefaction showed sequencing was incomplete despite large depth.

Each subset's genomic DNA was shared equally among a number of immunoSEQ plates. Measured with immunoSEQ multiplex PCR; TCRdb has only the in-frame clones, and not every one. The data show approximately 840,000 clones, with about 97% seen just once and less than 0.25% held by the top ten. Naivety among CD8 cells was defined by CD45RO negativity and positive CCR7 selection, thereby excluding terminally differentiated effector memory CD45RA+ cells. Sequencing was performed on naive CD8+ T cells sorted from blood. This chain connects TRBV6-4 to TRBJ2-1, with TRBD2 identical over 7 bases. The receptor's source is a man younger than 45 in good health. CDR3 sequence reads: CASSASSGTYNEQFF. As DNA, the CDR3 is TGTGCCAGCAGCGCCTCTAGCGGTACTTACAATGAGCAGTTCTTC.